This is a list of T cell receptor beta chains from one sample in a study of blood T cell repertoires in COVID-19. Method: immunoSEQ multiplex PCR; TCRdb's copy keeps in-frame clones and lacks some. The sample includes around 170,000 clones, about 80% seen only once; the top ten take less than 2%. Sequencing was carried out using peripheral blood. These receptors were taken from a human donor in a cohort sampled during active COVID-19. CDR3s include the opening cysteine and the closing phenylalanine or tryptophan. The D gene is left open where the match is weak. A clone size is listed for some rows: how often the clone was seen (once, few, many), or a class if it is expanded.

cdr3_aa: CASQGGDANYGYTF
cdr3_nt: TGTGCCAGCCAGGGAGGAGACGCTAACTATGGCTACACCTTC
clone_size: .
j_call: TRBJ1-2
d_call: .
v_call: TRBV6-5

cdr3_aa: CASSLGAGLRDTEAFF
cdr3_nt: TGTGCCAGCAGCTTGGGCGCTGGCCTCCGGGACACTGAAGCTTTCTTT
clone_size: few
j_call: TRBJ1-1
d_call: .
v_call: TRBV5-4

cdr3_aa: CASSLSPTYEQYF
cdr3_nt: TGTGCCAGCAGTTTATCCCCCACCTACGAGCAGTACTTC
clone_size: .
j_call: TRBJ2-7
d_call: .
v_call: TRBV27

cdr3_aa: CASSATPPGQVSYEQYF
cdr3_nt: TGCGCCAGCAGCGCGACTCCTCCGGGACAGGTTTCCTACGAGCAGTACTTC
clone_size: .
j_call: TRBJ2-7
d_call: TRBD1
v_call: TRBV5-1

cdr3_aa: CASSWGRSYEQYF
cdr3_nt: TGTGCCAGCAGTTGGGGGCGGTCCTACGAGCAGTACTTC
clone_size: .
j_call: TRBJ2-7
d_call: .
v_call: TRBV6-6

cdr3_aa: CASSPLDWGGNKETQYF
cdr3_nt: TGTGCCAGCAGTCCGCTAGATTGGGGGGGCAATAAAGAGACCCAGTACTTC
clone_size: .
j_call: TRBJ2-5
d_call: .
v_call: TRBV28

cdr3_aa: CASSSRAGGRETQYF
cdr3_nt: TGTGCCAGCAGCTCCAGAGCCGGGGGGAGAGAGACCCAGTACTTC
clone_size: .
j_call: TRBJ2-5
d_call: TRBD2
v_call: TRBV11-3

cdr3_aa: CASSSPDSSGNTIYF
cdr3_nt: TGTGCCAGCAGTTCCCCCGACAGCTCTGGAAACACCATATATTTT
clone_size: .
j_call: TRBJ1-3
d_call: .
v_call: TRBV28

cdr3_aa: CASSHPRDMSSGANVLTF
cdr3_nt: TGTGCCAGCAGTCACCCCCGGGACATGAGTTCTGGGGCCAACGTCCTGACTTTC
clone_size: .
j_call: TRBJ2-6
d_call: .
v_call: TRBV6-2/TRBV6-3

cdr3_aa: CASSLSSGGTYEQYF
cdr3_nt: TGCGCCAGCAGCTTAAGTAGCGGGGGAACCTACGAGCAGTACTTC
clone_size: once
j_call: TRBJ2-7
d_call: TRBD2
v_call: TRBV5-1

cdr3_aa: CATSDFGRTGGYEQYF
cdr3_nt: TGTGCCACCAGTGATTTTGGAAGGACGGGGGGCTACGAGCAGTACTTC
clone_size: .
j_call: TRBJ2-7
d_call: TRBD2
v_call: TRBV24-1

cdr3_aa: CASSYRGGNTEAFF
cdr3_nt: TGTGCCAGCAGTTACAGGGGGGGGAACACTGAAGCTTTCTTT
clone_size: .
j_call: TRBJ1-1
d_call: .
v_call: TRBV6-6

cdr3_aa: CSVRPDNEQFF
cdr3_nt: TGCAGTGTTAGACCGGACAATGAGCAGTTCTTC
clone_size: .
j_call: TRBJ2-1
d_call: .
v_call: TRBV20-1

cdr3_aa: CASSVGRGTYEQYF
cdr3_nt: TGTGCCAGCAGCGTAGGCCGGGGGACCTACGAGCAGTACTTC
clone_size: .
j_call: TRBJ2-7
d_call: .
v_call: TRBV9

cdr3_aa: CASSTSGTGRPDTQYF
cdr3_nt: TGTGCCAGCAGCACCTCCGGGACAGGGCGCCCAGATACGCAGTATTTT
clone_size: .
j_call: TRBJ2-3
d_call: TRBD1
v_call: TRBV9

cdr3_aa: CASSPTGSSYEQYF
cdr3_nt: TGTGCCAGTAGCCCGACAGGAAGCTCCTACGAGCAGTACTTC
clone_size: .
j_call: TRBJ2-7
d_call: .
v_call: TRBV19

cdr3_aa: CSASLSGEYF
cdr3_nt: TGCAGTGCTAGTCTTAGCGGGGAGTACTTC
clone_size: .
j_call: TRBJ2-7
d_call: TRBD2
v_call: TRBV20-1

cdr3_aa: CASSSRQGGGTGELFF
cdr3_nt: TGTGCCAGCAGCTCCCGACAGGGGGGAGGCACCGGGGAGCTGTTTTTT
clone_size: .
j_call: TRBJ2-2
d_call: TRBD1
v_call: TRBV7-3

cdr3_aa: CASSSIRDTTYEQYF
cdr3_nt: TGTGCCAGTAGTTCGATCCGGGACACTACCTACGAGCAGTACTTC
clone_size: .
j_call: TRBJ2-7
d_call: .
v_call: TRBV19

cdr3_aa: CASSVAGVGNSPLHF
cdr3_nt: TGTGCCAGCAGCGTAGCAGGGGTGGGTAATTCACCCCTCCACTTT
clone_size: .
j_call: TRBJ1-6
d_call: .
v_call: TRBV9

cdr3_aa: CASSPLTGGMSQPQHF
cdr3_nt: TGTGCCAGTAGTCCTCTGACAGGGGGGATGAGTCAGCCCCAGCATTTT
clone_size: once
j_call: TRBJ1-5
d_call: TRBD1
v_call: TRBV19

cdr3_aa: CASSPEQGALKAFF
cdr3_nt: TGTGCCAGCTCACCTGAACAGGGGGCCCTGAAAGCTTTCTTT
clone_size: .
j_call: TRBJ1-1
d_call: TRBD1
v_call: TRBV18

cdr3_aa: CASSETGWNTEAFF
cdr3_nt: TGTGCCAGCAGTGAGACAGGGTGGAACACTGAAGCTTTCTTT
clone_size: .
j_call: TRBJ1-1
d_call: TRBD1
v_call: TRBV25-1

cdr3_aa: CASSMDSRYEQYF
cdr3_nt: TGTGCCAGTAGTATGGACAGTCGCTACGAGCAGTACTTC
clone_size: .
j_call: TRBJ2-7
d_call: .
v_call: TRBV19

cdr3_aa: CASSYQGYATF
cdr3_nt: TGTGCCAGCAGTTACCAGGGGTATGCCACCTTC
clone_size: once
j_call: TRBJ1-2
d_call: .
v_call: TRBV6-5

cdr3_aa: CASSDLGTGRTYEQYF
cdr3_nt: TGTGCCAGCAGCGACTTGGGGACAGGGAGGACCTACGAGCAGTACTTC
clone_size: .
j_call: TRBJ2-7
d_call: TRBD1
v_call: TRBV14

cdr3_aa: CASSLALRSYNEQFF
cdr3_nt: TGTGCCAGCAGCTTAGCGTTGAGGTCTTACAATGAGCAGTTCTTC
clone_size: .
j_call: TRBJ2-1
d_call: .
v_call: TRBV5-4

cdr3_aa: CASSITGYGNQPQHF
cdr3_nt: TGTGCCAGTAGTATCACAGGGTACGGGAATCAGCCCCAGCATTTT
clone_size: .
j_call: TRBJ1-5
d_call: .
v_call: TRBV19

cdr3_aa: CASSVTPRQGDTEAFF
cdr3_nt: TGTGCCAGCAGCGTAACCCCCCGACAGGGGGACACTGAAGCTTTCTTT
clone_size: .
j_call: TRBJ1-1
d_call: TRBD1
v_call: TRBV9

cdr3_aa: CASSSSRGTGGYEQYF
cdr3_nt: TGTGCCAGTAGTAGTTCGCGCGGGACAGGGGGTTACGAGCAGTACTTC
clone_size: .
j_call: TRBJ2-7
d_call: TRBD1
v_call: TRBV19

cdr3_aa: CASSRPTDYGYTF
cdr3_nt: TGTGCCAGCAGCCGACCGACAGATTATGGCTACACCTTC
clone_size: .
j_call: TRBJ1-2
d_call: .
v_call: TRBV4-2

cdr3_aa: CASSYSSQSSYEQYF
cdr3_nt: TGTGCCAGCAGTTACTCTAGCCAGTCCTCCTACGAGCAGTACTTC
clone_size: .
j_call: TRBJ2-7
d_call: .
v_call: TRBV6-5

cdr3_aa: CASRGPGQVSTGELFF
cdr3_nt: TGTGCCAGCAGGGGGCCTGGACAGGTCTCCACCGGGGAGCTGTTTTTT
clone_size: .
j_call: TRBJ2-2
d_call: TRBD1
v_call: TRBV28

cdr3_aa: CASSDLLGGTDTQYF
cdr3_nt: TGTGCCAGCAGCGACCTACTAGGCGGCACAGATACGCAGTATTTT
clone_size: .
j_call: TRBJ2-3
d_call: .
v_call: TRBV5-5

cdr3_aa: CASSQRRGSDQPQHF
cdr3_nt: TGTGCCAGCAGCCAAAGGAGGGGCTCGGATCAGCCCCAGCATTTT
clone_size: .
j_call: TRBJ1-5
d_call: .
v_call: TRBV5-6

cdr3_aa: CASSYLRGTNYGYTF
cdr3_nt: TGTGCCAGCAGTTACTTGCGGGGGACCAACTATGGCTACACCTTC
clone_size: .
j_call: TRBJ1-2
d_call: .
v_call: TRBV6-5

cdr3_aa: CASSLVRGGNEKLFF
cdr3_nt: TGTGCCAGCAGCTTAGTACGGGGGGGGAATGAAAAACTGTTTTTT
clone_size: once
j_call: TRBJ1-4
d_call: .
v_call: TRBV7-2

cdr3_aa: CASRRTGHNEQFF
cdr3_nt: TGTGCCAGCAGAAGGACAGGCCACAATGAGCAGTTCTTC
clone_size: .
j_call: TRBJ2-1
d_call: TRBD1
v_call: TRBV6-5

cdr3_aa: CSVDLPAGGTSSYNEQFF
cdr3_nt: TGCAGCGTTGATCTGCCAGCGGGAGGAACGAGCTCCTACAATGAGCAGTTCTTC
clone_size: .
j_call: TRBJ2-1
d_call: TRBD2
v_call: TRBV29-1

cdr3_aa: CASSLATGGNTIYF
cdr3_nt: TGTGCCAGCAGCTTAGCTACAGGTGGAAACACCATATATTTT
clone_size: .
j_call: TRBJ1-3
d_call: .
v_call: TRBV7-9

cdr3_aa: CASSLSGQGAGTEAFF
cdr3_nt: TGTGCCAGCAGCTTATCGGGACAGGGGGCAGGCACTGAAGCTTTCTTT
clone_size: .
j_call: TRBJ1-1
d_call: TRBD1
v_call: TRBV7-3

cdr3_aa: CASSSRAGGVETQYF
cdr3_nt: TGTGCCAGTAGTTCCCGAGCGGGAGGAGTAGAGACCCAGTACTTC
clone_size: .
j_call: TRBJ2-5
d_call: TRBD2
v_call: TRBV19

cdr3_aa: CSVEGRGSRDYEQYF
cdr3_nt: TGCAGCGTTGAAGGGCGGGGGAGCCGGGACTACGAGCAGTACTTC
clone_size: .
j_call: TRBJ2-7
d_call: TRBD2
v_call: TRBV29-1

cdr3_aa: CASSPLDRAGSGANVLTF
cdr3_nt: TGCGCCAGCAGCCCTCTGGACAGGGCCGGCTCTGGGGCCAACGTCCTGACTTTC
clone_size: .
j_call: TRBJ2-6
d_call: TRBD1
v_call: TRBV5-1

cdr3_aa: CASSLVGSGNTEAFF
cdr3_nt: TGTGCCAGCAGCTTAGTGGGGAGTGGGAACACTGAAGCTTTCTTT
clone_size: once
j_call: TRBJ1-1
d_call: .
v_call: TRBV11-2

cdr3_aa: CASRQDSLNQPQHF
cdr3_nt: TGTGCCAGCAGACAGGACAGCCTCAATCAGCCCCAGCATTTT
clone_size: .
j_call: TRBJ1-5
d_call: .
v_call: TRBV27

cdr3_aa: CASILTQGAAEAFF
cdr3_nt: TGTGCCAGCATTCTCACTCAGGGGGCGGCTGAGGCTTTCTTT
clone_size: .
j_call: TRBJ1-1
d_call: TRBD1
v_call: TRBV2

cdr3_aa: CASTSRVDTQYF
cdr3_nt: TGTGCCAGCACCTCCCGGGTAGATACGCAGTATTTT
clone_size: .
j_call: TRBJ2-3
d_call: .
v_call: TRBV2

cdr3_aa: CASTRDRPYEQYF
cdr3_nt: TGTGCCAGCACCCGGGACAGACCCTACGAGCAGTACTTC
clone_size: .
j_call: TRBJ2-7
d_call: TRBD1
v_call: TRBV7-2

cdr3_aa: CASSPEGQGDRTIYF
cdr3_nt: TGTGCCAGCAGCCCCGAGGGACAGGGGGATCGTACCATATATTTT
clone_size: .
j_call: TRBJ1-3
d_call: TRBD1
v_call: TRBV3-1/TRBV3-2

cdr3_aa: CASSPRDTNNEQFF
cdr3_nt: TGCGCCAGCAGCCCCCGGGACACAAACAATGAGCAGTTCTTC
clone_size: .
j_call: TRBJ2-1
d_call: .
v_call: TRBV4-1

cdr3_aa: CASSPQGARGYTF
cdr3_nt: TGTGCCAGCAGCCCACAGGGGGCGCGGGGCTACACCTTC
clone_size: .
j_call: TRBJ1-2
d_call: TRBD1
v_call: TRBV5-5